The 20 T cell receptor beta chains listed next were all sequenced from one sample in a study of T cell changes during pregnancy in multiple sclerosis. Assay used: immunoSEQ multiplex PCR; TCRdb lists only in-frame clones, some missing. The sample holds about 99,000 clones; approximately 94% are singletons and the top ten take less than 1%. Sequences were derived from peripheral blood, sampled after pregnancy. These receptors came from a female donor with multiple sclerosis, enrolled in a pregnancy study.

The V gene is TRBV7-9, the J gene TRBJ2-5, with TRBD1 identical over 8 bases. V gave up 5 bases and J gave up 0 bases; unmatched junction bases: 5. The CDR3 runs to 15 residues. The germline V gene encodes CDR1 SEHNR and CDR2 FQNEAQ (reference sequence). This CDR3 reads CASSKDRADQETQYF. The CDR3 DNA follows: TGTGCCAGCAGCAAGGACAGGGCCGACCAAGAGACCCAGTACTTC.

V usage is TRBV29-1 and J usage is TRBJ1-1; D possibly corresponds to TRBD1 (6 bases). This CDR3 is built from 13 residues. Germline CDR1 SQVTM, CDR2 ANQGSEA. Trimming pared 1 base from V and 2 bases from J, leaving 8 bases between. The CDR3 region is CSVEGRGNTEAFF. The DNA for the CDR3 is TGCAGCGTTGAAGGCAGGGGTAACACTGAAGCTTTCTTT. The variable domain in full, with the rest retrieved from reference TRBV29-1 and TRBJ1-1, is SAVISQKPSRDICQRGTSLTIQCQVDSQVTMMFWYRQQPGQSLTLIATANQGSEATYESGFVIDKFPISRPNLTFSTLTVSNMSPEDSSIYLCSVEGRGNTEAFFGQGTRLTVV.

The gene calls are TRBV11-2 and TRBJ2-5, with 11 positions matching TRBD2. There are 13 residues in the CDR3. The ends lost 9 bases at V and 5 bases at J; junction bases unmatched: 5. Per germline, CDR1 SGHAT and CDR2 FQNNGV. The DNA for the CDR3 is TGTGCCAGTCTAGCGGGAGGAACGGAGACCCAGTACTTC. It specifies CASLAGGTETQYF.

The rearrangement joins TRBV4-2 to TRBJ2-1; 9 nucleotides match TRBD2. CDR1 is LGHNA and CDR2 is YNFKEQ in the germline V gene. The J segment lost 6 bases and the V segment lost 0 bases, leaving 3 bases of the junction unmatched. The length of the CDR3 is 15 residues. The CDR3 region has the DNA TGTGCCAGCAGCCAAGATGCGGGAGGGCCCAATGAGCAGTTCTTC. Amino acid sequence: CASSQDAGGPNEQFF.

The chain couples TRBV9 to TRBJ2-5; 8 nucleotides align to TRBD2. The junction had 7 bases not matched to a gene; V was cut back by 3 bases and J by 3 bases. CDR1 is SGDLS and CDR2 is YYNGEE in the germline V gene. This CDR3 has 15 residues. The CDR3, as DNA: TGTGCCAGCAGCGGCTCCGGGACTAGTAAAGAGACCCAGTACTTC. The encoded protein is CASSGSGTSKETQYF.

The chain is built from TRBV9 and TRBJ1-4; D is undetermined. V was clipped by 4 bases and J by 2 bases, with 12 bases between them. The CDR3 is made up of 15 amino acids. CDR1 and CDR2 (germline): SGDLS, YYNGEE. In nucleotides, the CDR3 is TGTGCCAGCAGCCCCCGTGGCGGTACTAATGAAAAACTGTTTTTT. Translation gives CASSPRGGTNEKLFF.

The chain is built from TRBV27 and TRBJ1-5, with TRBD1 as a possible D gene (5 bases). The CDR3 covers 15 residues. Trimming took off 2 bases at V and 2 bases at J, with 10 bases between the two ends. CDR1 and CDR2 (germline): MNHEY, SMNVEV (reference sequence). The CDR3 is CASSLQGTGNQPQHF. The CDR3 coding sequence is TGTGCCAGCAGTTTACAGGGAACGGGCAATCAGCCCCAGCATTTT.

In this sample, this clone turned up once. V usage is TRBV7-2 and J usage is TRBJ2-2; 12 bases are shared with TRBD2. The CDR3 is 19 residues long. Germline loops: CDR1 SGHTA, CDR2 FQGNSA. Losses at the gene ends were 4 bases for V and 7 bases for J; bases not matched to a gene: 16. This CDR3 reads CASSSTIRLAGAVRGELFF. CDR3 nucleotide sequence: TGTGCCAGCAGCTCCACAATACGACTAGCGGGAGCCGTTCGCGGGGAGCTGTTTTTT.

This chain connects TRBV7-9 to TRBJ2-2; D might be TRBD1 (6 bases). The V gene lost 2 bases and the J gene lost 6 bases, with 13 bases spanning the gap. The CDR3 runs 15 residues. Germline values: CDR1 SEHNR, CDR2 FQNEAQ (reference sequence). The CDR3 sequence: CASSLTDRPPGELFF. The CDR3, as DNA: TGTGCCAGCAGCTTAACGGACAGACCCCCCGGGGAGCTGTTTTTT.

The rearrangement joins TRBV30 to TRBJ1-1; D is ambiguous. The CDR3 covers 12 residues. With 2 bases removed from V and 8 bases from J, the gap between germline ends came to 12 bases. Germline V gives CDR1 GTSNPN, CDR2 SVGIG (reference sequence). The CDR3 reads CAWSYGVREAFF. The DNA of the CDR3 is TGTGCCTGGAGTTACGGGGTACGGGAAGCTTTCTTT.

This clone occurred once. The J gene is TRBJ2-3, the V gene TRBV7-3; 8 bases match TRBD2. This CDR3 region has 14 residues. Germline CDR1 SGHTA, CDR2 FQGTGA. V trimming: 5 bases; J trimming: 10 bases; junction bases outside the gene matches: 11. CDR3 in amino acids: CASSPGTSFSAQYF. In DNA, the CDR3 is TGTGCCAGCAGCCCCGGGACTAGTTTCTCGGCGCAGTATTTT.

The rearrangement links TRBV11-3 to TRBJ2-3; TRBD1 aligns across 7 bases. The CDR3 extends over 16 amino acids. Per germline, CDR1 SGHNT and CDR2 YENEEA. Trimming took 1 base from V and 0 from J; bases not matched to a gene: 4. The CDR3 region is CASSLGWDSSTDTQYF. CDR3 DNA sequence: TGTGCCAGCAGCTTAGGGTGGGACAGTAGCACAGATACGCAGTATTTT.

The sample holds one count of this clone. The chain carries TRBV10-1 and TRBJ2-7, with D tentatively TRBD2 (5 bases). Germline loops: CDR1 WNHNN, CDR2 SYGVQD (reference sequence). The length of the CDR3 is 16 residues. The V gene lost 3 bases and the J gene lost 3 bases, with 18 bases spanning the gap. The CDR3 protein is CASSEGGTLGFYEQYF. The CDR3 nucleotides are TGCGCCAGCAGTGAAGGAGGAACATTGGGTTTCTACGAGCAGTACTTC.

The rearrangement uses TRBV5-6 and TRBJ1-1; 7 bases match TRBD1. The CDR3 is 14 amino acids. CDR1 and CDR2 (germline): SGHDT, YYEEEE. J lost 1 base, V lost 3 bases, and 3 bases had no gene match. The CDR3 region is CASSSDRENTEAFF. The CDR3 bases are TGTGCCAGCAGCTCCGACAGGGAGAACACTGAAGCTTTCTTT. The whole variable domain, filled in from reference TRBV5-6 and TRBJ1-1, reads DAGVTQSPTHLIKTRGQQVTLRCSPKSGHDTVSWYQQALGQGPQFIFQYYEEEERQRGNFPDRFSGHQFPNYSSELNVNALLLGDSALYLCASSSDRENTEAFFGQGTRLTVV.

The chain employs TRBV10-2 and TRBJ2-1, with TRBD2 matching over 10 bases. The junction had 9 bases not matched to a gene; V was cut back by 0 bases and J by 10 bases. CDR3 size: 16 residues. Germline CDR1 is WSHSY and CDR2 is SAAADI. The CDR3 is CASSESNPLAGWEQFF. CDR3 nucleotides: TGCGCCAGCAGTGAGTCGAACCCACTAGCGGGGTGGGAGCAGTTCTTC.

The chain combines TRBV6-5 with TRBJ2-7; 9 bases line up with TRBD1. The J segment lost 1 base and the V segment lost 4 bases, leaving 8 bases of the junction unmatched. The CDR3 has 16 amino acids. Germline V lookup: CDR1 MNHEY, CDR2 SVGAGI. CDR3 coding DNA: TGTGCCAGCAGTTCTTCTCCGGGACAGGGATCCTACGAGCAGTACTTC. Protein product: CASSSSPGQGSYEQYF.

V usage is TRBV4-3 and J usage is TRBJ1-2, with 9 nucleotides matching TRBD1. Unmatched junction bases numbered 4, after V lost 1 base and J lost 4 bases. The CDR3 consists of 15 residues. The germline gives CDR1 LGHNA, CDR2 YSLEER. CDR3 nucleotides: TGCGCCAGCAGCCAAGGCAGGACAGGGGTCTATGGCTACACCTTC. Its protein is CASSQGRTGVYGYTF.

The rearrangement joins TRBV21-1 to TRBJ1-5; the table's D call, TRBD1, was not checked against the DNA. TRBV21-1 is a documented pseudogene. This CDR3 has 15 residues. The CDR3 DNA follows: TGTGCCAGCAGGCCCCCGGGACAGAAGGATCAGCCCCAGCATTTT. It is translated as CASRPPGQKDQPQHF.

The count of this clone is one. V gene TRBV29-1 combines with J gene TRBJ2-3; 12 bases are shared with TRBD2. Germline loops: CDR1 SQVTM, CDR2 ANQGSEA. V was clipped by 4 bases and J by 5 bases; unmatched bases: 7. CDR3 length: 15 residues. The CDR3: CSVGRLAGEEDTQYF. Here the CDR3 DNA reads TGCAGCGTTGGGAGACTAGCGGGAGAAGAAGATACGCAGTATTTT.

J is TRBJ1-4 and V is TRBV9; 7 bases align to TRBD1. Looked up from germline, CDR1 is SGDLS and CDR2 is YYNGEE. The V and J ends lost 4 bases and 4 bases, in that order; junction bases with no gene match: 10. The CDR3 spans 16 residues. The CDR3: CASSLNPGQINEKLFF. The CDR3 nucleotides are TGTGCCAGCAGCCTCAACCCGGGACAGATTAATGAAAAACTGTTTTTT.